These T cell receptor beta chains were read from a single sample in a study of PD-L1 blockade in urothelial cancer. TCRdb keeps only in-frame clones here, not all; method: immunoSEQ multiplex PCR. The sample holds fewer than 35,000 clones, about nine tenths seen once. The source was PBMCs, collected around atezolizumab (anti-PD-L1) treatment. Every receptor here comes from a man aged 50-59 years with urothelial cancer. Both conserved end residues are part of each CDR3. D genes are given only for firm matches. Size is stated for part of the rows, as once, few or many counts, or as a class when the clone is expanded.

V: TRBV2
size: .
J: TRBJ2-7
D: TRBD2
CDR3: CASRRGLAGGAYEQYF
DNA: TGTGCCAGCAGAAGAGGACTAGCGGGTGGGGCCTACGAGCAGTACTTC

V: TRBV13
size: .
J: TRBJ2-3
D: TRBD2
CDR3: CASSLGGGRADTQYF
DNA: TGTGCCAGCAGCTTAGGTGGCGGGAGAGCAGATACGCAGTATTTT

V: TRBV30
size: .
J: TRBJ2-7
D: TRBD1
CDR3: CAWSAGTGGTYEQYF
DNA: TGTGCCTGGAGTGCTGGGACAGGGGGTACCTACGAGCAGTACTTC

V: TRBV19
size: .
J: TRBJ2-5
D: .
CDR3: CASSIPAGRTETQYF
DNA: TGTGCCAGTAGTATCCCGGCGGGAAGGACAGAGACCCAGTACTTC

V: TRBV9
size: .
J: TRBJ1-1
D: TRBD1
CDR3: CASRRQGATEAFF
DNA: TGTGCCTCAAGGAGGCAGGGGGCCACTGAAGCTTTCTTT

V: TRBV18
size: .
J: TRBJ2-7
D: .
CDR3: CASSAGLFYEQYF
DNA: TGTGCCAGCTCGGCGGGCCTCTTCTACGAGCAGTACTTC

V: TRBV19
size: .
J: TRBJ2-1
D: .
CDR3: CASQSEANRYEQFF
DNA: TGTGCCAGTCAATCGGAGGCTAATCGGTATGAGCAGTTCTTC

V: TRBV28
size: once
J: TRBJ2-7
D: TRBD2
CDR3: CASRGGVAGSRTYEQYF
DNA: TGTGCCAGCAGGGGGGGGGTGGCGGGGTCCCGTACCTACGAGCAGTACTTC

V: TRBV6-1
size: .
J: TRBJ1-3
D: .
CDR3: CASTRGESSGNTIYF
DNA: TGTGCCAGCACCCGGGGGGAGAGCTCTGGAAACACCATATATTTT

V: TRBV19
size: .
J: TRBJ2-2
D: TRBD2
CDR3: CASSIREGAGELFF
DNA: TGTGCCAGTAGTATTAGGGAGGGAGCCGGGGAGCTGTTTTTT

V: TRBV7-9
size: .
J: TRBJ2-3
D: TRBD1
CDR3: CASSLGGTGRTDTQYF
DNA: TGTGCCAGCAGCTTGGGCGGGACAGGGCGCACAGATACGCAGTATTTT

V: TRBV11-3
size: .
J: TRBJ1-1
D: .
CDR3: CASSPRAGSEAFF
DNA: TGTGCCAGCAGCCCGCGGGCTGGTTCTGAAGCTTTCTTT

V: TRBV27
size: .
J: TRBJ2-6
D: .
CDR3: CASSFQGSGANVLTF
DNA: TGTGCCAGCAGTTTCCAGGGCTCTGGGGCCAACGTCCTGACTTTC

V: TRBV6-1
size: .
J: TRBJ2-3
D: .
CDR3: CASSESLPGIGSTDTQYF
DNA: TGTGCCAGCAGTGAATCCCTCCCGGGGATTGGTAGCACAGATACGCAGTATTTT

V: TRBV7-9
size: .
J: TRBJ1-1
D: TRBD1
CDR3: CASSSSDRGQAFF
DNA: TGTGCCAGCAGCTCTTCGGACAGGGGGCAAGCTTTCTTT

V: TRBV7-9
size: .
J: TRBJ2-7
D: TRBD2
CDR3: CASSRGSTYEQYF
DNA: TGTGCCAGCAGCCGCGGGAGCACCTACGAGCAGTACTTC

V: TRBV27
size: .
J: TRBJ2-1
D: TRBD1
CDR3: CASSRDRDYNEQFF
DNA: TGTGCCAGCAGCCGGGACAGGGACTACAATGAGCAGTTCTTC

V: TRBV2
size: .
J: TRBJ2-1
D: .
CDR3: CASSVSRSSPNNEQFF
DNA: TGTGCCAGCAGTGTCTCGCGGTCCTCCCCAAACAATGAGCAGTTCTTC

V: TRBV7-3
size: .
J: TRBJ2-7
D: TRBD2
CDR3: CASSLGAGAYEQYF
DNA: TGTGCCAGCAGCTTAGGAGCGGGAGCCTACGAGCAGTACTTC

V: TRBV27
size: .
J: TRBJ1-2
D: .
CDR3: CASSRGPSSNYGYTF
DNA: TGTGCCAGCAGCCGTGGGCCATCCTCCAACTATGGCTACACCTTC

V: TRBV28
size: .
J: TRBJ2-5
D: .
CDR3: CASSPPKETQYF
DNA: TGTGCCAGCAGTCCTCCTAAAGAGACCCAGTACTTC

V: TRBV4-3
size: .
J: TRBJ2-1
D: .
CDR3: CASSQGARNEQFF
DNA: TGCGCCAGCAGCCAGGGGGCCCGGAATGAGCAGTTCTTC

V: TRBV4-3
size: .
J: TRBJ2-7
D: TRBD1
CDR3: CASSQGSGQGYEQYF
DNA: TGCGCCAGCAGCCAAGGTTCGGGACAGGGGTACGAGCAGTACTTC

V: TRBV6-4
size: .
J: TRBJ1-1
D: .
CDR3: CASSALFNTEAFF
DNA: TGTGCCAGCAGTGCCCTTTTTAACACTGAAGCTTTCTTT

V: TRBV6-5
size: few
J: TRBJ1-1
D: .
CDR3: CASRRLGNTEAFF
DNA: TGTGCCAGCAGAAGACTAGGGAACACTGAAGCTTTCTTT

V: TRBV6-5
size: .
J: TRBJ2-2
D: TRBD2
CDR3: CASSFGLAGRELFF
DNA: TGTGCCAGCAGTTTCGGACTAGCGGGAAGGGAGCTGTTTTTT

V: TRBV30
size: .
J: TRBJ1-5
D: .
CDR3: CAWSVRSAKGQPQHF
DNA: TGTGCCTGGAGTGTACGGAGTGCAAAAGGTCAGCCCCAGCATTTT

V: TRBV5-5
size: once
J: TRBJ2-7
D: .
CDR3: CASSFTGVSSYEQYF
DNA: TGTGCCAGCAGCTTCACCGGGGTTAGCTCCTACGAGCAGTACTTC

V: TRBV9
size: .
J: TRBJ2-3
D: .
CDR3: CASSVGTALSTDTQYF
DNA: TGTGCCAGCAGCGTCGGGACTGCCCTTAGCACAGATACGCAGTATTTT

V: TRBV5-1
size: .
J: TRBJ2-1
D: .
CDR3: CASSLSIQSYNEQFF
DNA: TGCGCCAGCAGCCTGAGCATACAGAGCTACAATGAGCAGTTCTTC